The rows below give T cell receptor beta chains drawn from one sample of a study of blood T cell repertoires in COVID-19. Data came from immunoSEQ multiplex PCR; TCRdb stores just in-frame clones and leaves some out. The sample holds about 250,000 clones; approximately 84% are singletons and the top ten take approximately 1.6%. The specimen sequenced was PBMCs or T cells enriched from blood (not recorded which). All receptors derive from a man between 35 and 55 years old who had recovered from COVID-19. Both conserved end residues are part of each CDR3. The D gene is left open where the match is weak. Clone size is not always given. Where it is, it says once, few, many or a class for expanded clones.

v_call,j_call,d_call,clone_size,cdr3_aa,cdr3_nt
TRBV10-3,TRBJ2-3,TRBD2,-,CAISESRLAGGSDTQYF,TGTGCCATCAGTGAGTCGAGACTAGCGGGGGGGAGTGATACGCAGTATTTT
TRBV30,TRBJ2-7,TRBD2,-,CAWSGGLEASYEQYF,TGTGCCTGGAGTGGAGGACTAGAGGCCTCCTACGAGCAGTACTTC
TRBV18,TRBJ2-7,TRBD1,-,CASSPPPGTGYEQYF,TGTGCCAGCTCACCACCGCCCGGGACAGGCTACGAGCAGTACTTC
TRBV28,TRBJ2-7,-,-,CASSLSGTYEQYF,TGTGCCAGCAGTTTATCAGGTACCTACGAGCAGTACTTC
TRBV28,TRBJ2-7,TRBD2,-,CASSYPGLAGGPQYEQYF,TGTGCCAGCAGTTACCCCGGACTAGCGGGAGGGCCGCAATACGAGCAGTACTTC
TRBV9,TRBJ2-3,TRBD2,-,CASSVSGGGDTQYF,TGTGCCAGCAGCGTTAGCGGGGGCGGGGATACGCAGTATTTT
TRBV30,TRBJ2-3,-,-,CAWTVTDTQYF,TGTGCCTGGACAGTGACAGATACGCAGTATTTT
TRBV7-2,TRBJ1-2,-,-,CASSSARVNYGYTF,TGTGCCAGCAGCTCTGCTAGAGTTAACTATGGCTACACCTTC
TRBV9,TRBJ2-2,TRBD1,-,CASSVAPGQGFGELFF,TGTGCCAGCAGCGTAGCTCCGGGACAGGGTTTCGGGGAGCTGTTTTTT
TRBV9,TRBJ2-7,-,-,CASSAPGLSYEQYF,TGTGCCAGCAGCGCTCCGGGACTTTCCTACGAGCAGTACTTC
TRBV3-1/TRBV3-2,TRBJ2-1,TRBD2,-,CASSPLAFSGVGEQFF,TGTGCCAGCAGCCCGTTAGCGTTCAGCGGGGTGGGTGAGCAGTTCTTC
TRBV6-5,TRBJ2-7,TRBD1,-,CATTKVTGGSYEQYF,TGTGCCACCACCAAGGTTACAGGGGGCTCCTACGAGCAGTACTTC
TRBV12-3/TRBV12-4,TRBJ2-7,-,-,CASSLGPEQYF,TGTGCCAGCAGTTTGGGGCCCGAGCAGTACTTC
TRBV20-1,TRBJ2-2,TRBD2,-,CSASVTGGGTGELFF,TGCAGTGCTAGTGTAACGGGAGGAGGTACCGGGGAGCTGTTTTTT
TRBV19,TRBJ2-3,-,-,CASTPGTGDTQYF,TGTGCCAGTACCCCCGGGACTGGAGATACGCAGTATTTT
TRBV6-6,TRBJ1-3,-,few,CASSYSMGSSGNTIYF,TGTGCCAGCAGTTACTCGATGGGGAGCTCTGGAAACACCATATATTTT
TRBV7-8,TRBJ2-1,TRBD2,once,CVSGSAGGYNEQFF,TGTGTCAGCGGATCTGCGGGGGGGTACAATGAGCAGTTCTTC